The clone carrying this T cell receptor beta chain has only a few counts. Its target is unknown. This sample stems from a study of T-cell memory formation after mild COVID-19. Study-level background: Among the donors, TCR clusters were largely specific to each donor. General study results and limits: Contracting clones from day 15 to 85 showed balanced CD4/CD8; later expanders favored CD4+. Mostly located in CM and EM were contracting CD4+ clones, with contracting CD8+ clones located in EMRA.

This CDR3 contains 12 residues. J was trimmed by 2 bases and V by 10 bases; bases with no gene match: 5. Per germline, CDR1 ENHRY and CDR2 SYGVKD. 5'RACE, which relied on constant-segment primers, yielded TCR alpha and TCR beta cDNA libraries carrying sample barcodes and UMIs. One entry per CDR3 protein results from TCRdb running MiXCR on the 5' RACE reads. This sample has about 290,000 distinct CDR3 sequences, with approximately 16% found just once. This receptor was obtained from a man aged 18 to 35 who had mild COVID-19 (a few samples of this study predate the infection). Cell type and time point are not known. The chain carries TRBV10-3 and TRBJ2-7; 7 bases are a match to TRBD1. Sequencing input: PBMCs or a T cell subset sorted from them (not recorded which). CDR3 coding DNA: TGTGCCAACTCACAGGGGACCTACGAGCAGTACTTC. Translated: CANSQGTYEQYF.